These 27 T cell receptor beta chains came from one sample sequenced in a study of blood T cell repertoires in COVID-19. Clones were read by immunoSEQ multiplex PCR, and TCRdb kept only the in-frame ones, dropping some. The sample has more than 150,000 clones, about 87% seen once. Sequenced: peripheral blood. The receptors stem from a man aged 40-55 years with active or convalescent COVID-19.

This chain connects TRBV27 to TRBJ2-3, with D tentatively TRBD2 (7 bases). The ends were cut back, 0 bases at V and 2 bases at J, with 15 bases in the middle. CDR3 length equals 17 residues. Germline V lookup: CDR1 MNHEY, CDR2 SMNVEV (reference sequence). This CDR3 reads CASSLSGGLVTTDTQYF. CDR3 sequence (DNA): TGTGCCAGCAGTTTATCCGGGGGGCTTGTAACCACAGATACGCAGTATTTT.

The CDR3 DNA follows: TGTGCCAGCAGCTTGGAGGGGGACAGGGCCGGGCCACCCCTCCACTTT. Protein: CASSLEGDRAGPPLHF. J is TRBJ1-6 and V is TRBV5-4, with 9 bases identical to TRBD1. This CDR3 is built from 16 residues. Germline CDR1 SGHNT, CDR2 YYREEE (reference sequence). After removal of 0 bases from V and 11 bases from J, the junction contained 9 bases not matched to a gene. Supplemented by reference TRBV5-4 and TRBJ1-6, the full variable domain reads ETGVTQSPTHLIKTRGQQVTLRCSSQSGHNTVSWYQQALGQGPQFIFQYYREEENGRGNFPPRFSGLQFPNYSSELNVNALELDDSALYLCASSLEGDRAGPPLHFGNGTRLTVT.

This chain connects TRBV27 to TRBJ1-1; 8 bases fit TRBD1. The CDR3 spans 15 residues. V dropped 2 bases and J dropped 5; count of bases not matched to a gene: 7. Germline assignment: CDR1 MNHEY and CDR2 SMNVEV (reference sequence). CDR3 amino acids: CASSLTGQGGTEAFF. The CDR3 DNA is TGTGCCAGCAGTTTAACCGGACAGGGAGGAACTGAAGCTTTCTTT.

This chain joins TRBV11-1 and TRBJ2-2; no definite D call. Germline V lookup: CDR1 SGHAT, CDR2 FQDESV (reference sequence). This CDR3 is 14 amino acids long. V dropped 3 bases and J dropped 3 bases, with 8 bases sitting between them. The CDR3 protein is CASSFSADTGELFF. The CDR3 nucleotides read TGTGCCAGCAGCTTCTCGGCGGACACCGGGGAGCTGTTTTTT.

This clone has only a few counts. The chain couples TRBV30 to TRBJ1-1; D gene uncertain. CDR1 and CDR2 from the germline V gene are GTSNPN and SVGIG (reference sequence). Trimming shortened V by 1 base and J by 11 bases, and 17 bases separated the two germline ends. The CDR3 is 13 residues long. The CDR3 protein is CAWSARRRWYAFF. The CDR3 nucleotides are TGTGCCTGGAGTGCCCGACGGAGATGGTATGCTTTCTTT. The full variable domain, in which reference TRBV30 and TRBJ1-1 provide the parts outside the CDR3, is SQTIHQWPATLVQPVGSPLSLECTVEGTSNPNLYWYRQAAGRGLQLLFYSVGIGQISSEVPQNLSASRPQDRQFILSSKKLLLSDSGFYLCAWSARRRWYAFFGQGTRLTVV.

This rearrangement joins TRBV9 to TRBJ1-1; D remains unclear. Deletions cut 4 bases from V and 1 base from J, with 14 bases between. The germline V gene encodes CDR1 SGDLS and CDR2 YYNGEE. The CDR3 runs 15 residues. The CDR3 DNA reads as TGTGCCAGCAGCACAGTGGGAGTCGGGAACACTGAAGCTTTCTTT. This encodes CASSTVGVGNTEAFF.

The chain combines TRBV2 with TRBJ2-3, with D unclear. The germline V gene has CDR1 SNHLY and CDR2 FYNNEI. Trimming took off 6 bases at V and 3 bases at J, with 10 bases between the two ends. This CDR3 spans 13 amino acids. The CDR3 sequence: CASSPQRTDTQYF. DNA for the CDR3: TGTGCCAGCAGCCCCCAGCGTACAGATACGCAGTATTTT.

The chain uses TRBV10-3 and TRBJ2-5, with D tentatively TRBD2 (5 bases). The V end lost 4 bases, the J end lost 5 bases, and 11 bases lay between the germline ends. The CDR3 is 13 residues long. Germline V CDR1 and CDR2: ENHRY, SYGVKD. This CDR3 reads CAISGSSEETQYF. CDR3 nucleotides: TGTGCCATCAGTGGAAGTAGCGAGGAGACCCAGTACTTC.

The J gene is TRBJ1-5, the V gene TRBV10-3; D perhaps matches TRBD1 (6 bases). In germline, CDR1 is ENHRY, CDR2 SYGVKD. This CDR3 contains 13 residues. V was cut by 10 bases and J by 5 bases, with 15 bases left in between. Here the CDR3 reads CATGPTGDQPQHF. CDR3 bases: TGTGCCACAGGACCGACAGGCGATCAGCCCCAGCATTTT.

J is TRBJ2-7 and V is TRBV2; possibly TRBD2 for D (5 bases). Germline V CDR1 and CDR2: SNHLY, FYNNEI. The V and J ends lost 3 bases and 4 bases respectively, with 10 bases between them. The CDR3 is made up of 13 amino acids. The CDR3: CASSEDLNYEQYF. The CDR3 DNA follows: TGTGCCAGCAGTGAGGACTTGAATTACGAGCAGTACTTC.

This clone was seen more than once but under ten times. The same CDR3 can be traced to other DNA sequences in this sample. The V and J genes are TRBV12-3 or TRBV12-4 and TRBJ1-2; D call uncertain. Trimming left V 0 bases short and J 4 bases short, with 6 bases between. The CDR3 totals 13 residues. This chain's CDR3 is CASSLAGGYGYTF. DNA of the CDR3: TGTGCCAGCAGTTTAGCAGGCGGCTATGGCTACACCTTC.

The chain is built from TRBV3-1 (or the pseudogene TRBV3-2) and TRBJ1-1; no clear D. Germline CDR1 LGHDT, CDR2 YNNKEL (reference sequence). V dropped 8 bases and J dropped 4 bases, with 8 bases sitting between them. The CDR3 is 11 amino acids. CDR3 residues: CASQGSTEAFF. CDR3 DNA sequence: TGTGCCAGCCAAGGGAGCACTGAAGCTTTCTTT.

The chain recombines TRBV10-3 with TRBJ2-3; D gene ambiguous. The CDR3 is 15 amino acids. The germline V gene encodes CDR1 ENHRY and CDR2 SYGVKD. V was clipped by 7 bases and J by 0 bases, with 14 bases between them. The CDR3, as DNA: TGTGCCATCAATCTTGAAGAGGATAGCACAGATACGCAGTATTTT. Its translation: CAINLEEDSTDTQYF.

This clone occurred once. V gene TRBV29-1 combines with J gene TRBJ2-6; D is ambiguous. Trimming shortened V by 4 bases and J by 0 bases, and 13 bases separated the two germline ends. The CDR3 covers 16 residues. Per the germline V gene, CDR1 is SQVTM and CDR2 is ANQGSEA. CDR3 sequence: CSVGSGLRSGANVLTF. The CDR3 DNA sequence: TGCAGCGTTGGGTCAGGTCTTCGCTCTGGGGCCAACGTCCTGACTTTC.

The chain employs TRBV5-1 and TRBJ2-1; 9 nucleotides line up with TRBD2. Germline CDR1 and CDR2: SGHRS and YFSETQ. The CDR3 extends over 15 amino acids. Unmatched junction bases numbered 4, after V lost 1 base and J lost 5 bases. As DNA, the CDR3 is TGCGCCAGCAGCTTGCTTAGCGGGGGAGACAATGAGCAGTTCTTC. Amino acids: CASSLLSGGDNEQFF.

The J gene is TRBJ1-4, the V gene TRBV19; TRBD1 matches at 10 bases. J gave up 8 bases and V 3 bases, and 6 bases lay outside the gene matches. The CDR3 contains 15 residues. CDR1 LNHDA and CDR2 SQIVND come from the germline V gene (reference sequence). CDR3 coding DNA: TGTGCCAGTAGTATGGTGGGGACAGGGGAAGAAAAACTGTTTTTT. Translating gives CASSMVGTGEEKLFF. The full variable domain, its missing parts supplied by reference TRBV19 and TRBJ1-4, is DGGITQSPKYLFRKEGQNVTLSCEQNLNHDAMYWYRQDPGQGLRLIYYSQIVNDFQKGDIAEGYSVSREKKESFPLTVTSAQKNPTAFYLCASSMVGTGEEKLFFGSGTQLSVL.

The chain joins TRBV4-3 to TRBJ1-4, with D possibly being TRBD1 (5 bases). The CDR3 is 15 residues long. V was trimmed by 0 bases and J by 8 bases, leaving 13 bases between them. Germline CDR1 reads LGHNA; CDR2 reads YSLEER. For the CDR3, the DNA is TGCGCCAGCAGCCAAGAGGGCAGGGCAGGCGAAAAACTGTTTTTT. It codes for CASSQEGRAGEKLFF.

The chain is built from TRBV28 and TRBJ1-4; 7 positions agree with TRBD1. The V and J ends lost 7 bases and 6 bases, in that order; junction bases with no gene match: 8. The CDR3 is 14 residues long. Germline values: CDR1 MDHEN, CDR2 SYDVKM. The CDR3 is CASTRDSVDEKLFF. Written as DNA, the CDR3 is TGTGCCAGCACCCGGGACAGCGTGGATGAAAAACTGTTTTTT. Full variable domain (remainder filled in from reference TRBV28 and TRBJ1-4): DVKVTQSSRYLVKRTGEKVFLECVQDMDHENMFWYRQDPGLGLRLIYFSYDVKMKEKGDIPEGYSVSREKKERFSLILESASTNQTSMYLCASTRDSVDEKLFFGSGTQLSVL.

V and J are TRBV28 and TRBJ1-2, with 8 bases matching TRBD1. The CDR3 totals 14 residues. V shed 5 bases and J 4 bases; nucleotides not matched to a gene: 6. CDR1 is MDHEN, CDR2 SYDVKM, per germline. For the CDR3, the DNA is TGTGCCAGCAGTGGACAGGGCCGGGTCTATGGCTACACCTTC. Translating gives CASSGQGRVYGYTF.

The rearrangement uses TRBV18 and TRBJ1-2; TRBD1 agrees at 7 bases. This CDR3 is 13 amino acids long. The germline CDR1 and CDR2 sequences are KGHSH and LQKENI. V dropped 2 bases and J dropped 7; count of bases not matched to a gene: 4. DNA of the CDR3: TGTGCCAGCTCACCATCACAGGGGACTGGCTACACCTTC. This sequence encodes CASSPSQGTGYTF.

V usage is TRBV19 and J usage is TRBJ2-1; 7 bases map to TRBD2. Germline V CDR1 and CDR2: LNHDA, SQIVND (reference sequence). The J segment lost 9 bases and the V segment lost 9 bases, leaving 2 bases of the junction unmatched. The CDR3 extends over 10 amino acids. DNA for the CDR3: TGTGCCAGCTCTAGCGGTGAGCAGTTCTTC. Amino acids: CASSSGEQFF.

The V gene is TRBV6-2 or TRBV6-3, the J gene TRBJ2-3, with 8 bases that match TRBD2. V lost 4 bases, J lost 0 bases, and 6 bases stayed unmatched. Germline lookup yields CDR1 MNHEY and CDR2 SVGEGT. The CDR3 contains 16 residues. This CDR3 reads CASSFGGGGSTDTQYF. CDR3 nucleotide sequence: TGTGCCAGCAGTTTCGGGGGCGGGGGGAGCACAGATACGCAGTATTTT.

V and J are TRBV5-6 and TRBJ1-2; perhaps TRBD1 as D (5 bases). The CDR3 totals 13 residues. Trimming shortened V by 1 base and J by 8 bases, and 12 bases separated the two germline ends. Germline V gives CDR1 SGHDT, CDR2 YYEEEE. CDR3 bases: TGTGCCAGCAGCTTGAGACGGGAGGGGGGCTACACCTTC. Translated: CASSLRREGGYTF.

The V and J genes are TRBV21-1 and TRBJ2-1; the table assigns TRBD2, which was not confirmed against the DNA. TRBV21-1 corresponds to a pseudogene. The CDR3 spans 16 residues. The CDR3 nucleotides read TGTGCCAGCAGCAAAGCGCGGAGAGGGAGTTACAATGAGCAGTTCTTC. Translating gives CASSKARRGSYNEQFF.

Here the CDR3 reads CASSQGEALTGGYGYTF. CDR3 DNA sequence: TGCGCCAGCAGCCAAGGGGAAGCATTAACGGGGGGCTATGGCTACACCTTC. This sequence joins TRBV4-3 and TRBJ1-2; a possible D gene is TRBD1 (5 bases). Trimming cost V 1 base and J 4 bases, with 19 bases left between them. The CDR3 spans 17 residues. In germline, CDR1 is LGHNA, CDR2 YSLEER.

The genes are TRBV7-9 and TRBJ2-1, with 10 bases lining up with TRBD2. The junction had 9 bases not matched to a gene; V was cut back by 4 bases and J by 6 bases. Germline CDR1 and CDR2: SEHNR and FQNEAQ (reference sequence). The CDR3 extends over 16 amino acids. The CDR3, as DNA: TGTGCCAGCAGCTCGTGGGGACTAGCGAATTTCAATGAGCAGTTCTTC. It yields the protein CASSSWGLANFNEQFF.

As regards this clone: The sample holds other DNA sequences that translate to the same CDR3. This chain uses TRBV6-5 with TRBJ2-3; 7 nucleotides match TRBD2. The CDR3 loop spans 13 amino acids. V was clipped by 6 bases and J by 0 bases; unmatched bases: 0. Germline assignment: CDR1 MNHEY and CDR2 SVGAGI. The CDR3 nucleotides are TGTGCCAGCAGGGGGGGGAGCACAGATACGCAGTATTTT. Amino acid sequence: CASRGGSTDTQYF.